The rows below give T cell receptor beta chains drawn from one sample of a study of CD8 T cells in ankylosing spondylitis. TCRdb reprocessed the 5' RACE reads with MiXCR, giving one entry per CDR3 protein. The sample lists about 35,000 distinct CDR3 sequences, approximately 3% seen once, with 2.5% to 3% in the top ten. What was sequenced was blood, either unsorted or a sorted T cell fraction (not recorded which). The receptors were sampled from a male donor with ankylosing spondylitis or in good health (not recorded which). Both conserved end residues are part of each CDR3. The D gene is left open where the match is weak. Clone size is shown for a subset of rows, as once, few, many or a class of expanded clone.

TRBJ1-1,TRBV9,.,many,CASSVGGGEGAEAFF,TGTGCCAGCAGCGTAGGTGGAGGGGAGGGAGCTGAAGCTTTCTTT
TRBJ1-1,TRBV9,.,.,CASSVAPTARTDTEAFF,TGTGCCAGCAGCGTAGCTCCCACAGCGCGAACGGACACTGAAGCTTTCTTT
TRBJ2-3,TRBV9,.,many,CASSVGGIADTQYF,TGTGCCAGCAGCGTGGGGGGAATTGCAGATACGCAGTATTTT
TRBJ2-3,TRBV9,TRBD2,many,CASSVAPRLASNTDTQYF,TGTGCCAGCAGCGTAGCCCCCAGACTAGCATCCAACACAGATACGCAGTATTTT
TRBJ2-2,TRBV9,TRBD1,many,CASNDRDSIFIANTGELFF,TGTGCCAGCAACGACCGGGACAGTATATTCATAGCGAACACCGGGGAGCTGTTTTTT
TRBJ1-2,TRBV9,.,many,CASSVDWDRNYGYTF,TGTGCCAGCAGCGTAGATTGGGATCGGAACTATGGCTACACCTTC
TRBJ1-1,TRBV9,.,many,CASSVGTGKAFF,TGTGCCAGCAGCGTCGGGACTGGAAAAGCTTTCTTT
TRBJ2-5,TRBV9,.,many,CASSAGQYQETQYF,TGTGCCAGCAGCGCCGGACAGTACCAAGAGACCCAGTACTTC
TRBJ2-1,TRBV9,TRBD1,many,CASSVESGGDLHYNEQFF,TGTGCCAGCAGCGTAGAATCAGGGGGCGACCTCCATTACAATGAGCAGTTCTTC
TRBJ1-1,TRBV9,.,many,CASSGPFSGVGGNTEAFF,TGTGCCAGCAGCGGACCCTTTAGCGGAGTCGGTGGGAACACTGAAGCTTTCTTT
TRBJ1-6,TRBV9,TRBD1,many,CASSVLDRGDSPLHF,TGTGCCAGCAGCGTTCTGGACAGGGGTGATTCACCCCTCCACTTT
TRBJ2-3,TRBV9,.,few,CASSVVGGLADTQYF,TGTGCCAGCAGCGTAGTCGGGGGGCTCGCAGATACGCAGTATTTT
TRBJ2-5,TRBV9,.,.,CASSVTPTERTQYF,TGTGCCAGCAGCGTAACCCCGACAGAACGGACCCAGTACTTC
TRBJ2-2,TRBV9,.,many,CASAYGGRTTGELFF,TGTGCCAGCGCGTACGGGGGGCGCACGACCGGGGAGCTGTTTTTT
TRBJ1-1,TRBV9,.,many,CASSARQVNTEAFF,TGTGCCAGCAGCGCCCGACAGGTGAACACTGAAGCTTTCTTT
TRBJ1-1,TRBV9,.,many,CASSPGVAVNTEAFF,TGTGCCAGCAGCCCCGGGGTCGCAGTGAACACTGAAGCTTTCTTT
TRBJ1-1,TRBV9,.,many,CASSVDPGPNTEAFF,TGTGCCAGCAGCGTAGACCCGGGACCGAACACTGAAGCTTTCTTT
TRBJ2-1,TRBV28,.,many,CASSLVYRSNEQFF,TGTGCCAGCAGTTTAGTGTACAGGAGTAACGAGCAGTTCTTC
TRBJ2-3,TRBV9,TRBD1,many,CASSVADQGAGTDTQYF,TGTGCCAGCAGCGTAGCCGACCAGGGGGCAGGCACAGATACGCAGTATTTT
TRBJ2-1,TRBV9,.,few,CASSPGSAGTYNEQFF,TGTGCCAGCAGCCCCGGTTCGGCGGGAACCTACAATGAGCAGTTCTTC
TRBJ2-5,TRBV9,.,many,CASSQREETQYF,TGTGCCAGCAGCCAGCGGGAAGAGACCCAGTACTTC
TRBJ2-5,TRBV9,.,many,CASSASGGETQYF,TGTGCCAGCAGCGCCTCTGGGGGAGAGACCCAGTACTTC
TRBJ2-3,TRBV9,.,many,CASSVSTRSRGDTQYF,TGTGCCAGCAGCGTTTCGACTAGGAGTCGCGGAGATACGCAGTATTTT
TRBJ2-2,TRBV9,.,many,CASSVSRPEGTGELFF,TGTGCCAGCAGCGTAAGTCGGCCTGAGGGCACCGGGGAGCTGTTTTTT
TRBJ2-2,TRBV9,.,many,CASNPGGTGELFF,TGTGCCAGCAACCCAGGGGGGACCGGGGAGCTGTTTTTT
TRBJ1-2,TRBV9,TRBD1,many,CASSEGGTGALYGYTF,TGTGCCAGCAGCGAGGGGGGGACAGGTGCCCTCTATGGCTACACCTTC
TRBJ2-2,TRBV9,.,many,CASSVDALNTGELFF,TGTGCCAGCAGCGTAGATGCCCTGAACACCGGGGAGCTGTTTTTT
TRBJ2-2,TRBV9,.,many,CASSVANQGELFF,TGTGCCAGCAGCGTCGCTAATCAGGGGGAGCTGTTTTTT
TRBJ2-2,TRBV9,.,many,CASSVAGRGELFF,TGTGCCAGCAGCGTAGCAGGGAGGGGGGAGCTGTTTTTT
TRBJ2-2,TRBV9,TRBD1,many,CASSKTGGNTGELFF,TGTGCCAGCAGCAAAACAGGGGGCAACACCGGGGAGCTGTTTTTT
TRBJ2-2,TRBV9,TRBD1,many,CASSETGGWTGELFF,TGTGCCAGCAGCGAGACAGGGGGCTGGACCGGGGAGCTGTTTTTT
TRBJ2-5,TRBV9,.,many,CASSSLGETQYF,TGTGCCAGCAGCTCACTCGGCGAGACCCAGTACTTC
TRBJ2-3,TRBV9,TRBD2,many,CASGRLAGSTDTQYF,TGTGCCAGCGGTCGACTAGCGGGGAGCACAGATACGCAGTATTTT
TRBJ2-5,TRBV9,.,many,CASSVGSRKSGETQYF,TGTGCCAGCAGCGTAGGCAGCCGGAAGAGCGGTGAGACCCAGTACTTC
TRBJ2-2,TRBV9,TRBD2,many,CASSTRTSGGGELFF,TGTGCCAGCAGCACCCGGACTAGCGGAGGCGGGGAGCTGTTTTTT
TRBJ1-1,TRBV9,.,many,CASSAETALTEAFF,TGTGCCAGCAGCGCCGAGACAGCACTAACTGAAGCTTTCTTT
TRBJ1-5,TRBV9,TRBD1,.,CASSVTGRGQPQHF,TGTGCCAGCAGCGTGACAGGGCGCGGGCAGCCCCAGCATTTT
TRBJ2-3,TRBV9,.,many,CASSVVASGTDTQYF,TGTGCCAGCAGCGTAGTGGCTAGCGGCACAGATACGCAGTATTTT
TRBJ1-1,TRBV9,TRBD1,many,CASSTGQPNTEAFF,TGTGCCAGCAGTACGGGACAGCCAAACACTGAAGCTTTCTTT
TRBJ1-3,TRBV9,TRBD1,many,CASSQGTAVGNTIYF,TGTGCCAGCAGCCAAGGGACAGCGGTCGGAAACACCATATATTTT
TRBJ1-1,TRBV9,.,many,CASSVAWRGENTEAFF,TGTGCCAGCAGCGTAGCTTGGAGGGGCGAGAACACTGAAGCTTTCTTT
TRBJ2-5,TRBV9,.,many,CASSPRDTRQETQYF,TGTGCCAGCAGCCCCCGGGACACCCGCCAAGAGACCCAGTACTTC
TRBJ2-2,TRBV9,.,many,CASSVSGGYNTGELFF,TGTGCCAGCAGCGTAAGCGGAGGGTATAACACCGGGGAGCTGTTTTTT
TRBJ2-5,TRBV9,TRBD2,.,CASSVAPAGGLETQYF,TGTGCCAGCAGCGTAGCCCCAGCGGGGGGGCTAGAGACCCAGTACTTC
TRBJ2-2,TRBV9,TRBD2,many,CASSPAGVGTGELFF,TGTGCCAGCAGCCCCGCGGGGGTGGGTACCGGGGAGCTGTTTTTT